One sample yielded the 7 T cell receptor beta chains listed below, sequenced in a study of blood T cell repertoires in COVID-19. This table comes from immunoSEQ multiplex PCR, and its TCRdb copy is limited to in-frame clones, with some not included. Here the sample spans 200,000 to 250,000 clones, more than 75% being singletons. Sequenced material: PBMCs or T cells enriched from blood (not recorded which). The receptor set was obtained from a woman in her thirties or forties with acute COVID-19.

This sequence joins TRBV11-2 and TRBJ1-2; 8 bases are a match to TRBD1. V lost 3 bases and J lost 6; bases outside the gene matches: 3. CDR1 and CDR2 (germline): SGHAT, FQNNGV. The CDR3 consists of 13 residues. The CDR3 nucleotides are TGTGCCAGCAGCTTGACAGGGGTGGATGGCTACACCTTC. It translates to CASSLTGVDGYTF.

The chain is built from TRBV28 and TRBJ2-7; a weak D match, TRBD1 (5 bases). Germline V gives CDR1 MDHEN, CDR2 SYDVKM. The CDR3 contains 14 residues. Trimming left V 3 bases short and J 5 bases short, with 14 bases between. Here the CDR3 DNA reads TGTGCCAGCAGTTTGGTAGGGGTAATCGACGAGCAGTACTTC. It is translated as CASSLVGVIDEQYF.

This clone was seen just once. V and J are TRBV5-1 and TRBJ2-1, with 9 bases aligning to TRBD1. CDR3 length: 15 amino acids. Germline trimming cut 4 bases from V and 4 bases from J; bases unmatched to any gene: 6. Germline loops: CDR1 SGHRS, CDR2 YFSETQ. The CDR3, as DNA: TGCGCCAGCAGCCAGACAGGACAGGGGTACAATGAGCAGTTCTTC. Translating gives CASSQTGQGYNEQFF. Variable domain in full (rest from reference TRBV5-1 and TRBJ2-1): KAGVTQTPRYLIKTRGQQVTLSCSPISGHRSVSWYQQTPGQGLQFLFEYFSETQRNKGNFPGRFSGRQFSNSRSEMNVSTLELGDSALYLCASSQTGQGYNEQFFGPGTRLTVL.

The table lists this clone with a few counts. The V call is TRBV6-1, the J call TRBJ1-2; 7 bases are a match to TRBD1. From germline, CDR1 is MNHNS and CDR2 SASEGT. V lost 3 bases, J lost 4 bases, and 2 bases stayed unmatched. The CDR3 covers 13 residues. The CDR3 nucleotides are TGTGCCAGCAGTGAGGGACAGCCCTATGGCTACACCTTC. This sequence encodes CASSEGQPYGYTF.

V and J are TRBV7-8 and TRBJ1-5; D gene uncertain. CDR1 SGHVS and CDR2 FQNEAQ come from the germline V gene. This CDR3 contains 15 residues. V lost 3 bases, J lost 0 bases, and 9 bases lay in between. CDR3 loop: CASSLPGNSNQPQHF. As DNA, the CDR3 is TGTGCCAGCAGCTTGCCCGGGAATAGCAATCAGCCCCAGCATTTT.

This clone was observed once. V is TRBV27 and J is TRBJ1-1; tentative D call: TRBD1 (5 bases). The CDR3 is 12 amino acids. Germline values: CDR1 MNHEY, CDR2 SMNVEV (reference sequence). Trimming stripped 8 bases from V and 10 bases from J, with 17 bases between. Here the CDR3 reads CASGWRGSVAFF. CDR3 DNA sequence: TGTGCCAGCGGATGGAGGGGCTCGGTAGCTTTCTTT.

The chain couples TRBV6-5 to TRBJ1-1; D gene unclear. V lost 3 bases and J lost 4, with 12 bases in between. Germline V gene sequence: CDR1 MNHEY, CDR2 SVGAGI. The CDR3 sequence is 14 residues long. CDR3 region: CASSYRVPVTEAFF. The CDR3 nucleotides read TGTGCCAGCAGTTATCGGGTCCCGGTCACTGAAGCTTTCTTT.